This entry is about one TCR beta chain. The antigen remains unidentified. Libraries were prepared by immunoSEQ multiplex PCR; TCRdb keeps only in-frame clonotypes and omits some of them. The sample consists of roughly 400,000 clones, around 92% of them appearing once. The sample is drawn from a study of Ad26.COV2.S vaccination and SARS-CoV-2 variants. Overall study: Doses of Ad26.COV2.S were injected into muscle once or twice, 56 days apart.

The CDR3 length is 15 residues. V shed 6 bases and J 7 bases; nucleotides not matched to a gene: 8. Germline-derived CDR1 and CDR2 are MNHNY and SVGAGI (reference sequence). General study results and limits: Quantification of TCR breadth and depth may have yielded underestimates of total T cell responses.

The sample's treatment: some 19 received Ad26.COV2.S at low or high dose, single or two shots; about 5 received placebo; per-sample allocation not given. Samples were taken on day 63 after the first vaccine or placebo injection. Spike of the Wuhan-strain SARS-CoV-2 was expressed by an Ad26 vector, which formed the vaccine. The V gene is TRBV6-6, the J gene TRBJ2-1, with 11 bases matching TRBD2. Specimen: peripheral blood, collected in a trial of Ad26.COV2.S vaccine versus placebo. The TCR originated in a person between 18 and 65 years old who received the Ad26.COV2.S COVID-19 vaccine or a placebo. The CDR3 region is CASSFSGGAENEQFF. As DNA, the CDR3 is TGTGCCAGCAGCTTTAGCGGGGGGGCTGAGAATGAGCAGTTCTTC.